Listed here is a single T cell receptor (beta chain). This sample stems from a study of T-cell reconstitution after alpha-beta-depleted transplantation in children. Unique molecular identifiers featured in how the TCRbeta library was prepared. TCRdb called the PCR reads again in MiXCR, with one record for every CDR3 protein. The sample carries hundreds of thousands of distinct CDR3 sequences, 10% to 15% recorded once. The clonotype originates from a girl aged 2 to 9 with congenital amegakaryocytic thrombocytopenia, due to receive a stem cell transplant. The material sequenced was PBMCs, taken before TCRalphabeta/CD19-depleted stem cell transplant.

The CDR3 DNA follows: TGTGCCAGCAGTGAATTTGGGGCCTTTAGCACAGATACGCAGTATTTT. This encodes CASSEFGAFSTDTQYF. The rearrangement links TRBV25-1 to TRBJ2-3; D may be TRBD1 (5 bases). The germline V gene has CDR1 MGHDK and CDR2 SYGVNS. CDR3 length equals 16 residues. Between the trimmed V and J ends, which lost 1 base and 0 bases, there was a span of 11 bases.